These 7 T cell receptor beta chains share one sample of origin, sequenced in a study of CD8+CD57+ T cells in acquired aplastic anemia. Genomic DNA acted as the template from which TCR beta VDJ combination and CDR3 sequence profiling were carried out. TCRdb passed the reads through MiXCR, listing each CDR3 protein once. The sample lists over 150,000 distinct CDR3 sequences, roughly 45% occurring once. The sequenced sample consisted of sorted CD4+, CD8+, or CD8+CD57+ T cells (not recorded which) from PBMCs. The receptor source for this set is a human donor in good health.

Remarks on this clonotype: This may come from a read error, since a much larger clone is one base off. This rearrangement joins TRBV6-1 to TRBJ2-7; 7 bases align to TRBD1. This CDR3 comprises 15 residues. The germline V gene encodes CDR1 MNHNS and CDR2 SASEGT. The CDR3 spells CVSSEARQGPYEQYF. The DNA for the CDR3 is TGTGTCAGCAGTGAAGCGCGACAGGGCCCCTACGAGCAGTACTTC.

CDR3 protein: CASSINRGRESYEQYF. DNA for the CDR3: TGTGCCAGCAGTATCAACAGGGGGCGGGAATCCTACGAGCAGTACTTC. V gene TRBV12-3 or TRBV12-4 combines with J gene TRBJ2-7, with 9 bases lining up with TRBD1. J was trimmed by 1 base and V by 5 bases; bases with no gene match: 9. The CDR3 sequence is 16 residues long.

The table lists this clonotype with many counts. V gene TRBV2 combines with J gene TRBJ1-3; no firm D call. The V gene lost 4 bases and the J gene lost 0 bases, with 10 bases spanning the gap. Germline values: CDR1 SNHLY, CDR2 FYNNEI. The CDR3 runs 15 residues. The CDR3 region has the DNA TGTGCCAGCAGTGTTAACAGCTACTCTGGAAACACCATATATTTT. Translation gives CASSVNSYSGNTIYF.

This clonotype was observed many times. The chain has TRBV5-1 and TRBJ2-2; D call uncertain. The CDR3 consists of 11 residues. The germline gives CDR1 SGHRS, CDR2 YFSETQ. Trimming removed 5 bases from V and 6 bases from J, with 5 bases in between. The CDR3 DNA follows: TGCGCCAGCAGAGGGTCCGGGGAGCTGTTTTTT. It specifies CASRGSGELFF.

This chain uses TRBV15 with TRBJ1-5; D uncertain. Trimming removed 6 bases at V and 5 bases at J, with 11 bases between. Germline values: CDR1 LNHNV, CDR2 YYDKDF (reference sequence). The CDR3 covers 13 residues. The chain's CDR3 is CATRGEGYQPQHF. The CDR3 DNA reads as TGTGCCACCAGGGGAGAAGGTTATCAGCCCCAGCATTTT.

This clonotype occurred many times. This rearrangement joins TRBV7-2 to TRBJ2-7, with 7 bases that match TRBD2. This CDR3 comprises 14 residues. The V gene end was trimmed by 3 bases and the J gene end by 3 bases; junction bases not matched to a gene: 5. The germline V gene has CDR1 SGHTA and CDR2 FQGNSA. CDR3 nucleotides: TGTGCCAGCAGCTTGACTACTAGCGTCTACGAGCAGTACTTC. It yields the protein CASSLTTSVYEQYF.

The genes are TRBV25-1 and TRBJ1-6; D is uncertain. The germline V gene encodes CDR1 MGHDK and CDR2 SYGVNS. V shed 1 base and J shed 7 bases, with 8 bases lying between them. This CDR3 spans 14 amino acids. Here the CDR3 DNA reads TGTGCCAGCAGTGAATCAAGGATCAATTCACCCCTCCACTTT. This encodes CASSESRINSPLHF.